Listed below are T cell receptor beta chains from one sample, sequenced in a study of T cell responses to AZD1222 COVID-19 vaccine. The assay was immunoSEQ multiplex PCR, and TCRdb's table has in-frame clones only and misses some. The sample shows approximately 71,000 clones, about 80% of them seen only once. The sequencing here drew on peripheral blood, taken on day 0 of AZD1222 vaccination. The source of these receptors is an adult in good health. Both conserved end residues are part of each CDR3.

V gene,CDR3 protein
TRBV7-6,CASSRGTSGLSAGELFF
TRBV29-1,CSVENLQGHSNYGYTF
TRBV30,CAWSKTSFNQPQHF
TRBV5-1,CASSFFGTGGDEQYF
TRBV7-9,CASSLGTTSNQPQHF
TRBV7-2,CASSLMWLTDTQYF
TRBV9,CASSVGRGSYNSPLHF
TRBV4-1,CASSQGRAAKGYGGELFF
TRBV5-8,CASSRQNTGGEKLFF
TRBV11-2,CASSFGGANTGELFF
TRBV14,CASSQYSNQPQHF
TRBV27,CASSLQANTGELFF
TRBV30,CAWSVQGAGWGYTF
TRBV13,CASSTRQIMNTEAFF
TRBV4-3,CASRRTINSPLHF
TRBV9,CASSTRGDTSGNTIYF
TRBV21-1,CASSRIRAEEAFF
TRBV5-1,CASSLSYGGNTEAFF